This T cell receptor (beta chain) was recorded in a study of blood T cell repertoires in COVID-19. At the level of the study: PBMCs, B-cell-depleted T cells, or T cells provided the cDNA or gDNA that made up the material.

The protocol was immunoSEQ multiplex PCR, while the TCRdb copy is restricted to in-frame clones and leaves out a portion. The sample consists of approximately 210,000 clones, around 90% of them appearing once. Cohorts were assigned according to the clinical history that participants reported. Trimming left V 5 bases short and J 8 bases short, with 21 bases between. The CDR3 consists of 15 residues. CDR1 SGHTA and CDR2 FQGTGA come from the germline V gene. This rearrangement joins TRBV7-3 to TRBJ1-2; D gene ambiguous. The sample consisted of PBMCs or T cells enriched from blood (not recorded which). This sequence originates from a man under 40 in a cohort exposed to, infected with or recovered from COVID-19 (not recorded which). The CDR3 DNA reads TGTGCCAGCAGCCCCTTCCCGACCCGAGGAGGAGGCTACACCTTC. Amino acid sequence: CASSPFPTRGGGYTF.